This TCR beta chain was sequenced for a study of T cells after posttransplantation cyclophosphamide. Germline assignment: CDR1 MNHEY and CDR2 SVGAGI. This CDR3 contains 14 residues. The V segment lost 6 bases and the J segment 4 bases; nucleotides outside the gene matches: 7. Findings and caveats of the study: Recipient CMV seropositivity and CMV reactivation strongly tracked TRB clonality.

Sequencing used immunoSEQ multiplex PCR; TCRdb keeps in-frame clones, though not all of them. This repertoire shows 20,000 to 30,000 clones, around 88% found once; its top ten account for roughly 6.3%. A remark on this clone: The antigen is not known.

The J gene is TRBJ2-7, the V gene TRBV6-5; TRBD2 matches at 9 bases. Sequenced input: PBMCs. This TCR was sampled from a woman aged 55-70 years with a blood cancer, CMV-positive, and with a related stem cell donor. The chain's CDR3 is CASRGQTSGYEQYF. Here the CDR3 DNA reads TGTGCCAGCAGAGGCCAGACTAGCGGTTACGAGCAGTACTTC.